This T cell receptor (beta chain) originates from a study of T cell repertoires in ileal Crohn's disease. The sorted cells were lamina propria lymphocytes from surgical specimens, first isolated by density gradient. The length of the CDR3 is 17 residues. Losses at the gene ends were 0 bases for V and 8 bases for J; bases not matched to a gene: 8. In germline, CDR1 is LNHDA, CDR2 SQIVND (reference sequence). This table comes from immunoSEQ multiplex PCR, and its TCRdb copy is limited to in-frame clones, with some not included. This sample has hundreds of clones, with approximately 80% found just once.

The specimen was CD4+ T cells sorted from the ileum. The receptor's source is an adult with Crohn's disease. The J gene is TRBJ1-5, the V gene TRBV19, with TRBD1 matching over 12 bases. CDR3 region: CASSIDRDRGLRKPQHF. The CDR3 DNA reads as TGTGCCAGTAGTATAGATCGGGACAGGGGGCTACGGAAGCCCCAGCATTTT.